This TCR beta chain was recorded in a study of beta chain features in type 1 diabetes. The isolated RNA, all of it, was reverse transcribed, so expressed TCRB transcripts were what got sequenced. The table came from immunoSEQ multiplex PCR; TCRdb's copy has only in-frame clones and leaves some out. Of 310,000 or so clones in the sample, around 9% were seen once. This clone has more than one count but fewer than ten. The antigen remains unidentified. The V end lost 4 bases, the J end lost 8 bases, and 14 bases lay between the germline ends. Germline CDR1 reads SGHDN; CDR2 reads FVKESK. The length of the CDR3 is 13 residues. Study results and caveats: A pattern of fewer insertions and more deletions at VDJ junctions was seen in type 1 diabetes patients. Type 1 diabetes patients showed a moderate but significant shortening of TCRB CDR3s in all four CD4+ subsets.

Purity exceeded 95% in all sorted populations. The chain joins TRBV14 to TRBJ1-2, with D perhaps matching TRBD1 (6 bases). The clonotype originates from a man aged 30 to 39 with type 1 diabetes. Material: central memory CD4+ T cells from blood. This CDR3 is CASSPTGSGGYTF. The CDR3 DNA follows: TGTGCCAGCAGCCCGACAGGATCGGGCGGCTACACCTTC.